Following are 20 T cell receptor beta chains from one sample sequenced in a study of shared clonotypes between healthy human individuals. Clones were read by immunoSEQ multiplex PCR, and TCRdb kept only the in-frame ones, dropping some. The repertoire includes roughly 680,000 clones, 72% of them detected once, and around 1.7% sits in the top ten. Sequencing was done on a sample of memory CD4+ T cells sorted from blood. Indicated subset: CD45RA-negative fraction. These TCRs come from a woman aged 25 to 39 in good health.

The chain combines TRBV5-1 with TRBJ2-1; a weak D match, TRBD1 (6 bases). V was clipped by 5 bases and J by 2 bases, with 11 bases between them. CDR3 length equals 14 residues. The germline V gene has CDR1 SGHRS and CDR2 YFSETQ. CDR3 in amino acids: CASRGQGPYNEQFF. The CDR3, as DNA: TGCGCCAGCAGAGGGCAGGGGCCCTACAATGAGCAGTTCTTC.

The chain couples TRBV6-6 to TRBJ1-1; unclear D gene. Trimming left V 6 bases short and J 3 bases short, with 20 bases between. Per the germline V gene, CDR1 is MNHNY and CDR2 is SVGAGI (reference sequence). The CDR3 covers 16 residues. CDR3 loop: CASSTRGASSDTEAFF. DNA of the CDR3: TGTGCCAGCAGCACCCGGGGAGCCAGTAGCGACACTGAAGCTTTCTTT.

This chain joins TRBV5-4 and TRBJ1-2, with D hard to call. Germline V gene data show CDR1 as SGHNT and CDR2 as YYREEE (reference sequence). The V end lost 2 bases, the J end lost 4 bases, and 9 bases lay between the germline ends. The CDR3 runs 13 residues. The CDR3 spells CASSLPNLYGYTF. The DNA of the CDR3 is TGTGCCAGCAGCTTACCGAACCTCTATGGCTACACCTTC.

This chain connects TRBV5-4 to TRBJ2-3; 9 positions match TRBD1. V lost 0 bases and J lost 3; bases outside the gene matches: 8. The CDR3 sequence is 17 residues long. Germline CDR1 is SGHNT and CDR2 is YYREEE (reference sequence). This chain's CDR3 is CASSLEQGAGKTDTQYF. As DNA, the CDR3 is TGTGCCAGCAGCTTGGAACAGGGGGCGGGGAAAACAGATACGCAGTATTTT.

V usage is TRBV14 and J usage is TRBJ1-1; D gene ambiguous. CDR3 length: 13 residues. Germline CDR1 SGHDN, CDR2 FVKESK. V was shortened by 4 bases and J by 1 base, with 7 bases between the two germline ends. The CDR3 loop is CASSLYRNTEAFF. In DNA, the CDR3 is TGTGCCAGCAGCCTGTACAGGAACACTGAAGCTTTCTTT.

This clone appeared a single time. The CDR3 region is CATTGGFRYNEQFF. The CDR3 DNA follows: TGTGCCACAACAGGGGGCTTTCGCTACAATGAGCAGTTCTTC. The chain combines TRBV5-4 with TRBJ2-1; 9 bases agree with TRBD1. Germline assignment: CDR1 SGHNT and CDR2 YYREEE (reference sequence). V trimming: 9 bases; J trimming: 3 bases; junction bases outside the gene matches: 7. CDR3 length: 14 amino acids.

In its sample, this clone was seen once. V is TRBV10-2 and J is TRBJ2-2; D gene ambiguous. Germline V gene sequence: CDR1 WSHSY, CDR2 SAAADI. V lost 8 bases to trimming and J lost 0 bases, with 10 bases between them. This CDR3 has 14 residues. For the CDR3, the DNA is TGCGCCAGCTGTGGATCCGCGAACACCGGGGAGCTGTTTTTT. Its protein is CASCGSANTGELFF.

V and J are TRBV9 and TRBJ1-3; 7 bases match TRBD1. The CDR3 contains 16 residues. V shed 1 base and J 4 bases; nucleotides not matched to a gene: 8. Looked up from germline, CDR1 is SGDLS and CDR2 is YYNGEE. The CDR3 bases are TGTGCCAGCAGCGTAACAACAGGGGCCCTAGGAAACACCATATATTTT. Protein product: CASSVTTGALGNTIYF.

The rearrangement links TRBV5-1 to TRBJ2-5; no clear D. V was trimmed by 4 bases and J by 5 bases, leaving 12 bases between them. The CDR3 length is 13 residues. Germline V gene data show CDR1 as SGHRS and CDR2 as YFSETQ. The CDR3 is CASSLNVDETQYF. The CDR3 DNA is TGCGCCAGCAGCCTGAACGTGGACGAGACCCAGTACTTC.

The genes are TRBV9 and TRBJ2-1, with D possibly matching TRBD1 (6 bases). This CDR3 is built from 16 residues. V was cut by 3 bases and J by 4 bases, with 17 bases left in between. The germline CDR1 and CDR2 sequences are SGDLS and YYNGEE. For the CDR3, the DNA is TGTGCCAGCAGCGCGCCAACAGGGAAACGATACAATGAGCAGTTCTTC. Its translation is CASSAPTGKRYNEQFF.

This chain uses TRBV28 with TRBJ2-7; TRBD1 is a possible D gene (5 bases). Germline V gene data show CDR1 as MDHEN and CDR2 as SYDVKM. The CDR3 length is 15 residues. The V end lost 3 bases, the J end lost 0 bases, and 12 bases lay between the germline ends. CDR3 in amino acids: CASSFRQILSYEQYF. CDR3 nucleotides: TGTGCCAGCAGTTTCAGACAGATACTCTCCTACGAGCAGTACTTC.

V usage is TRBV5-1 and J usage is TRBJ2-7; 9 nucleotides match TRBD1. CDR1 and CDR2 (germline): SGHRS, YFSETQ. CDR3 length: 15 amino acids. With 0 bases clipped from V and 6 bases from J, the junction kept 7 bases outside the gene matches. CDR3: CASSLDGTGTSEQYF. As DNA, the CDR3 is TGCGCCAGCAGCTTGGATGGGACAGGGACGTCCGAGCAGTACTTC. The variable domain in full, with the rest retrieved from reference TRBV5-1 and TRBJ2-7, is KAGVTQTPRYLIKTRGQQVTLSCSPISGHRSVSWYQQTPGQGLQFLFEYFSETQRNKGNFPGRFSGRQFSNSRSEMNVSTLELGDSALYLCASSLDGTGTSEQYFGPGTRLTVT.

V and J are TRBV6-5 and TRBJ2-7; possible D gene TRBD1, 5 bases. Trimming took 3 bases from V and 0 from J, leaving 15 bases between them. The CDR3 contains 16 residues. Germline CDR1 and CDR2: MNHEY and SVGAGI. Here the CDR3 DNA reads TGTGCCAGCAGTTATGGGGCCTCTCGTAGCTCCTACGAGCAGTACTTC. It is translated as CASSYGASRSSYEQYF.

V gene TRBV29-1 combines with J gene TRBJ2-2; TRBD1 might be the D (5 bases). The CDR3 runs 13 residues. Germline V gene sequence: CDR1 SQVTM, CDR2 ANQGSEA. V was clipped by 7 bases and J by 3 bases, with 12 bases between them. CDR3 region: CSGRGYDTGELFF. DNA for the CDR3: TGCAGCGGAAGGGGCTATGACACCGGGGAGCTGTTTTTT.

This chain joins TRBV5-6 and TRBJ2-7; 7 bases map to TRBD2. The CDR3 totals 14 residues. The J segment lost 5 bases and the V segment lost 4 bases, leaving 9 bases of the junction unmatched. Per the germline V gene, CDR1 is SGHDT and CDR2 is YYEEEE. The CDR3 DNA reads as TGTGCCAGCAGCCGGGGGGTGGCGTCGAACGAGCAGTACTTC. This encodes CASSRGVASNEQYF. Complete variable domain (other parts from reference TRBV5-6 and TRBJ2-7): DAGVTQSPTHLIKTRGQQVTLRCSPKSGHDTVSWYQQALGQGPQFIFQYYEEEERQRGNFPDRFSGHQFPNYSSELNVNALLLGDSALYLCASSRGVASNEQYFGPGTRLTVT.

The chain links TRBV7-9 to TRBJ2-7; 8 nucleotides align to TRBD1. The CDR3 extends over 14 amino acids. Germline V gene data show CDR1 as SEHNR and CDR2 as FQNEAQ (reference sequence). The ends lost 3 bases at V and 9 bases at J; junction bases unmatched: 10. CDR3 region: CASSFPDRGHRQYF. DNA for the CDR3: TGTGCCAGCAGCTTTCCTGACAGGGGACATCGGCAGTACTTC.

The chain combines TRBV5-6 with TRBJ2-1, with 10 positions matching TRBD2. This CDR3 comprises 15 residues. Germline V gene lookup returns CDR1 SGHDT and CDR2 YYEEEE. V lost 2 bases to trimming and J lost 7 bases; unmatched junction nucleotides: 6. For the CDR3, the DNA is TGTGCCAGCAGCTTTCTAGCGGGAGTATTAAATGAGCAGTTCTTC. Translation gives CASSFLAGVLNEQFF.

This clone was seen only a few times. V and J are TRBV9 and TRBJ1-2; no reliable D call. With 1 base removed from V and 0 bases from J, the gap between germline ends came to 7 bases. CDR1 and CDR2 (germline): SGDLS, YYNGEE. CDR3 length equals 14 residues. The CDR3 nucleotides are TGTGCCAGCAGCGTAACGGAAACTAACTATGGCTACACCTTC. This gives the protein CASSVTETNYGYTF.

The rearrangement uses TRBV18 and TRBJ1-1; unclear D gene. V was shortened by 4 bases and J by 3 bases, with 12 bases between the two germline ends. This CDR3 spans 14 amino acids. Looked up from germline, CDR1 is KGHSH and CDR2 is LQKENI. The CDR3 sequence is CASSQLERDTEAFF. The CDR3 DNA follows: TGTGCCAGCTCACAATTGGAGAGGGACACTGAAGCTTTCTTT.

The chain uses TRBV10-3 and TRBJ1-2; D is unresolved. The CDR3 has 12 amino acids. CDR1 and CDR2 (germline): ENHRY, SYGVKD. V lost 10 bases to trimming and J lost 8 bases, with 17 bases between them. The CDR3, as DNA: TGTGCCACCCACCCTGCCGGGGAAGGCTACACCTTC. It specifies CATHPAGEGYTF.